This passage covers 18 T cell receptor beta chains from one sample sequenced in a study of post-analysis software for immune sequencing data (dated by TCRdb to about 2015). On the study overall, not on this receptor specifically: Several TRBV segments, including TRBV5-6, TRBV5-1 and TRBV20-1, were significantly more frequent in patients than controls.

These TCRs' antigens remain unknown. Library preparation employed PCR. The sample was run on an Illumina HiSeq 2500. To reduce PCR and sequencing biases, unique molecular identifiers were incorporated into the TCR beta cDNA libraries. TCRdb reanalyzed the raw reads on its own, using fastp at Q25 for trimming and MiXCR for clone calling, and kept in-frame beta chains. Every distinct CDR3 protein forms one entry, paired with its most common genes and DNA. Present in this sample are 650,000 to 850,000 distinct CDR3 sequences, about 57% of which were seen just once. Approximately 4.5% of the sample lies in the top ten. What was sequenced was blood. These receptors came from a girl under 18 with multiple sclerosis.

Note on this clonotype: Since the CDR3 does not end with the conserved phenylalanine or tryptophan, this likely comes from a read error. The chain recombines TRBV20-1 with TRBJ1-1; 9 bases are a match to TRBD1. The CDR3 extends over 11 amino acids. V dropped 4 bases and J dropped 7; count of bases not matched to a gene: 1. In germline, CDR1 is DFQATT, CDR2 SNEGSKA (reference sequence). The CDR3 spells CSATGQGEAFV. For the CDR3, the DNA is TGCAGTGCTACGGGACAGGGTGAAGCTTTCGTT.

CDR3 nucleotide sequence: TGCAGCACATGGAAGTCTGGGGCCAACGTCCTGACTTTC. This translates into CSTWKSGANVLTF. V usage is TRBV29-1 and J usage is TRBJ2-6; D gene ambiguous. In germline, CDR1 is SQVTM, CDR2 ANQGSEA. CDR3 length: 13 amino acids. V was cut by 8 bases and J by 1 base, with 9 bases left in between.

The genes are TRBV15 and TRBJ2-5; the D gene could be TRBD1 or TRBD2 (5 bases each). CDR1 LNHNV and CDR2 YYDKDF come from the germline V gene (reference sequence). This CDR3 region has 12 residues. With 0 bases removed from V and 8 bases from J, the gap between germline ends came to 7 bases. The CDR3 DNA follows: TGTGCCACCAGCAGAGATGGGGGAACCCAGTACTTC. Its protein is CATSRDGGTQYF.

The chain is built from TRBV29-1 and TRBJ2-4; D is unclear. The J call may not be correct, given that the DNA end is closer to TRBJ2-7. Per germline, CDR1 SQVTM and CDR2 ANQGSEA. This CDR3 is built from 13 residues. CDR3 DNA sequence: TGCAGCGCCCCTCACTGCCGGTACTACGAGCAGTACTTC. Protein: CSAPHCRYYEQYF.

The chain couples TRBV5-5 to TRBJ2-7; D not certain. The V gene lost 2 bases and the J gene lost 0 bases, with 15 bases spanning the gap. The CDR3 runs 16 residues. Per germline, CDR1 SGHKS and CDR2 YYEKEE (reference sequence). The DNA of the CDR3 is TGTGCCAGCAGCTTACGACCGGCTCCTTCCTCCTACGAGCAGTACTTC. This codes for CASSLRPAPSSYEQYF. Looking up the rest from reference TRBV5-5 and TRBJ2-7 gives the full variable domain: DAGVTQSPTHLIKTRGQQVTLRCSPISGHKSVSWYQQVLGQGPQFIFQYYEKEERGRGNFPDRFSARQFPNYSSELNVNALLLGDSALYLCASSLRPAPSSYEQYFGPGTRLTVT.

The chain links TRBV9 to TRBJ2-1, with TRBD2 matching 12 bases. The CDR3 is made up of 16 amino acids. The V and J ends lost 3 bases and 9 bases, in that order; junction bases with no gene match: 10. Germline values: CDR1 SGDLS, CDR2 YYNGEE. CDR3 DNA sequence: TGTGCCAGCAGCGCAGTATCAGGACTAGCGGGGCCTGAGCAGTTCTTC. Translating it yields CASSAVSGLAGPEQFF. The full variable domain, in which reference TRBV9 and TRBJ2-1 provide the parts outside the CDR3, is DSGVTQTPKHLITATGQRVTLRCSPRSGDLSVYWYQQSLDQGLQFLIQYYNGEERAKGNILERFSAQQFPDLHSELNLSSLELGDSALYFCASSAVSGLAGPEQFFGPGTRLTVL.

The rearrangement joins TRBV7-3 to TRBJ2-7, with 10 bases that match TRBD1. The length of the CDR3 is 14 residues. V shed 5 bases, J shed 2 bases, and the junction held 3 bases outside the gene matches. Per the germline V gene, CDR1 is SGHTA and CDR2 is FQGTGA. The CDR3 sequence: CASSIDRGPYEQYF. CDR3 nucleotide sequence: TGTGCCAGCAGCATCGACAGGGGGCCCTACGAGCAGTACTTC.

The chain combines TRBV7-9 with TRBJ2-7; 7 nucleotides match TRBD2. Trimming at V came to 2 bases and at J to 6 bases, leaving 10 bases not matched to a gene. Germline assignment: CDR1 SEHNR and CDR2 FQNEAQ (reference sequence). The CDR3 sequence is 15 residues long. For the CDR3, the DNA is TGTGCCAGCAGCTTAAGCGGGAAGCAAAGACTCGAGCAGTACTTC. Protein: CASSLSGKQRLEQYF.

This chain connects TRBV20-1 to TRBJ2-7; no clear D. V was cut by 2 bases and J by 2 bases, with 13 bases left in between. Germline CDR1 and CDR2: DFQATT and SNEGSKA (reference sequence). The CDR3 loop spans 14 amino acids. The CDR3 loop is CSARNPFSAYEQYF. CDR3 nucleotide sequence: TGCAGTGCTAGAAATCCCTTTTCAGCCTACGAGCAGTACTTC.

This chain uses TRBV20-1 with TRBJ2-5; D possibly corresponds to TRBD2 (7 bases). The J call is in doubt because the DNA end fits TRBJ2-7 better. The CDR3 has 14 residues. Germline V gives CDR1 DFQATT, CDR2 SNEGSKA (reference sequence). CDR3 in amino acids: CSAVGRGTTYEQYF. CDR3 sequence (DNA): TGCAGTGCTGTGGGGCGGGGGACAACCTACGAGCAGTACTTC.

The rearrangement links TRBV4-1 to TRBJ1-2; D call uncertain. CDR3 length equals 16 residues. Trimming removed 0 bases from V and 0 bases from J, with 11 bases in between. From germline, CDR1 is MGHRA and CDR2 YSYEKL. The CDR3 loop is CASSQEDGITNYGYTF. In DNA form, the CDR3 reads TGCGCCAGCAGCCAAGAAGATGGGATCACTAACTATGGCTACACCTTC.

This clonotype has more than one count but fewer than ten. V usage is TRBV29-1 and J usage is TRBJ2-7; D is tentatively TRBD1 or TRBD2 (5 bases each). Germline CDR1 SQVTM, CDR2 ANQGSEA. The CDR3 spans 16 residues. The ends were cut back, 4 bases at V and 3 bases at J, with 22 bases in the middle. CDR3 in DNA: TGCAGCGTTGGGGGACGAGGGCAGACCGCACTCTACGAGCAGTACTTC. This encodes CSVGGRGQTALYEQYF.

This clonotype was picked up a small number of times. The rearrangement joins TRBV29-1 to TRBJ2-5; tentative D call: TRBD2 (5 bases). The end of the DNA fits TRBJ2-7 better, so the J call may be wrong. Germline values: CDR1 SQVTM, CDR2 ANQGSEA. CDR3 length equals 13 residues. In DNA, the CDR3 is TGCAGCGTTGAGAGGGCGGACCCCTACGAGCAGTACTTC. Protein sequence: CSVERADPYEQYF.

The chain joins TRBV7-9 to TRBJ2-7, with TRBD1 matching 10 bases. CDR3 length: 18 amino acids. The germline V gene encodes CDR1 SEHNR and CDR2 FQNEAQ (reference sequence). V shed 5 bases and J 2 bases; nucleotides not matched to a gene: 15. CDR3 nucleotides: TGTGCCAGCAGCCGGATGGGACAGGGGCCCACCGGGACCTACGAGCAGTACTTC. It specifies CASSRMGQGPTGTYEQYF.

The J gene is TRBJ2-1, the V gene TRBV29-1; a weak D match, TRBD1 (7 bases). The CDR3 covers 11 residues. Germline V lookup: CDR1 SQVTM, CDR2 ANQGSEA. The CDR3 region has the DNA TGCAGTGCTGGGGGGACAGTTGAGCAGTTCTTC. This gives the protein CSAGGTVEQFF.

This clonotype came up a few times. The CDR3 region is CASSIGENGANVLTF. Here the CDR3 DNA reads TGCGCCAGCAGCATCGGGGAGAATGGGGCCAACGTCCTGACTTTC. V is TRBV5-1 and J is TRBJ2-6; perhaps TRBD2 as D (5 bases). This CDR3 spans 15 amino acids. The germline CDR1 and CDR2 sequences are SGHRS and YFSETQ. V shed 4 bases and J shed 3 bases, with 11 bases lying between them.

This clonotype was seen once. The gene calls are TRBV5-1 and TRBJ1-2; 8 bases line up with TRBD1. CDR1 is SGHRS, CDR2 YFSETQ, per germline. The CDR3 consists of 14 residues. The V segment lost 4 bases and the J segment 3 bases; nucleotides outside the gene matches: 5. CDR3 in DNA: TGCGCCAGCAGCGCGGGACAGGAATACTATGGCTACACCTTC. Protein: CASSAGQEYYGYTF. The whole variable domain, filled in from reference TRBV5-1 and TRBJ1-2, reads KAGVTQTPRYLIKTRGQQVTLSCSPISGHRSVSWYQQTPGQGLQFLFEYFSETQRNKGNFPGRFSGRQFSNSRSEMNVSTLELGDSALYLCASSAGQEYYGYTFGSGTRLTVV.

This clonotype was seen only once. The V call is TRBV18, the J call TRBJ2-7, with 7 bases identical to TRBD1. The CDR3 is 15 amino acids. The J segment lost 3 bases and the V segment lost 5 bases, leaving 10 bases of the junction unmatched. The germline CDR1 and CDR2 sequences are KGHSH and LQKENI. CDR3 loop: CASSREGTGVYEQYF. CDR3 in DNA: TGTGCCAGCTCAAGAGAAGGTACAGGGGTCTACGAGCAGTACTTC.